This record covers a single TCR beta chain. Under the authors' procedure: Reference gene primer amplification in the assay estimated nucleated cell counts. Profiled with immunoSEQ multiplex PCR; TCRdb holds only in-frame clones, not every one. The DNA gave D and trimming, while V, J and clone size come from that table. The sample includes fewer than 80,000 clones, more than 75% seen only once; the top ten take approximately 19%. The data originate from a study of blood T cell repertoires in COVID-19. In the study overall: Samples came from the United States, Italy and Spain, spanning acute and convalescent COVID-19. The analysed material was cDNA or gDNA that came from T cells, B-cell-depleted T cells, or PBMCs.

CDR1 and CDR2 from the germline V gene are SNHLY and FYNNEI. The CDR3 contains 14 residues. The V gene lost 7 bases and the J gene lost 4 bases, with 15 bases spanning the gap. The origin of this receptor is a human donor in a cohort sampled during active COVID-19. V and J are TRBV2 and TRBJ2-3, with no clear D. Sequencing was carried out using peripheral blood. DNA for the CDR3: TGTGCCAGCACCCAACAGAGTTGGCCAGATACGCAGTATTTT. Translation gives CASTQQSWPDTQYF.